A single TCR beta chain is shown here with its context. The sample is drawn from a study of blood T cell repertoires in COVID-19. On the study more broadly: Nucleic acid was either cDNA or gDNA, and it came from T cells, B-cell-depleted T cells, or PBMCs.

Data came from immunoSEQ multiplex PCR; TCRdb stores just in-frame clones and leaves some out. The sample holds over 200,000 clones, roughly 87% seen once. The CDR3 sequence is 16 residues long. The V gene lost 4 bases and the J gene lost 6 bases, with 21 bases spanning the gap. Per germline, CDR1 KGHSH and CDR2 LQKENI. This TCR came from a man in his forties with active or convalescent COVID-19. The sequencing sample was made of peripheral blood. The chain uses TRBV18 and TRBJ2-5; D possibly corresponds to TRBD1 (6 bases). The CDR3 DNA is TGTGCCAGCTCACGAAATCCTGGACAGTCTCCGAAGACCCAGTACTTC. Its translation is CASSRNPGQSPKTQYF.